The clone carrying this TCR beta chain was observed a handful of times. This sample stems from a study of blood T cell repertoires in COVID-19. Repertoires were generated with immunoSEQ multiplex PCR, while TCRdb's copy carries only in-frame clones and drops some. The sample yields 60,000 to 75,000 clones, 85% seen once. This CDR3 region has 14 residues. Germline V gene data show CDR1 as SGHDT and CDR2 as YYEEEE. V was trimmed by 1 base and J by 5 bases, leaving 12 bases between them. The sequence was collected from an elderly woman with active or convalescent COVID-19. V is TRBV5-6 and J is TRBJ1-2, with D uncertain. Source material: peripheral blood. The CDR3: CASSLWGAGYGYTF. CDR3 bases: TGTGCCAGCAGCTTGTGGGGAGCGGGATATGGCTACACCTTC.